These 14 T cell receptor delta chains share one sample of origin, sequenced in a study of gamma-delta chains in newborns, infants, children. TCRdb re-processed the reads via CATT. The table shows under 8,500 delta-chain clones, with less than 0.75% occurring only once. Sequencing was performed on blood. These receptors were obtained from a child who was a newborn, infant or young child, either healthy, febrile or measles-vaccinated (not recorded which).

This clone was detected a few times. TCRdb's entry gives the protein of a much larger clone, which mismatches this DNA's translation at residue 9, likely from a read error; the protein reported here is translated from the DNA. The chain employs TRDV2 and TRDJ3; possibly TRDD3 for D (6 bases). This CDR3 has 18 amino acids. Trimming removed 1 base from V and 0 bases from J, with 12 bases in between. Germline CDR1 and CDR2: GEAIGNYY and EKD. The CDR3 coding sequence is TGTGCCTGTGACACTGGGTGGGGGGGCTCCTGGGACACCCGACAGATGTTTTTC. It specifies CACDTGWGGSWDTRQMFF.

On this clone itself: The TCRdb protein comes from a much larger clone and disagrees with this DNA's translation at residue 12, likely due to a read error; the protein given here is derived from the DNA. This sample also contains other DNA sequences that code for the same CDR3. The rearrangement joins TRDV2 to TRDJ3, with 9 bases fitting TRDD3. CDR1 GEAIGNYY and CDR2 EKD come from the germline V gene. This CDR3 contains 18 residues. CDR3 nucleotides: TGTGCCTGTGACACCGTACTGGGGGACTCCTGGGGCACCCGACAGATGTTTTTC. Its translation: CACDTVLGDSWGTRQMFF.

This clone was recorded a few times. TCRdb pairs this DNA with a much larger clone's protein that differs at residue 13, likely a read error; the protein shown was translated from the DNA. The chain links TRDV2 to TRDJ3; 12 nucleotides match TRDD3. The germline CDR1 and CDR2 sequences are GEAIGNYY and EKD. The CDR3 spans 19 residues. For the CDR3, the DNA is TGTGCCTGTGACACCGCTGGGGGATACGGCTCCTGGGGCACCCGACAGATGTTTTTC. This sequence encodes CACDTAGGYGSWGTRQMFF.

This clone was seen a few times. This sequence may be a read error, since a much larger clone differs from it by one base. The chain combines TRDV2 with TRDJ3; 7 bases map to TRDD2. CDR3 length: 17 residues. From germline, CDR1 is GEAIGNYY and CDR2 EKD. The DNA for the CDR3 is TGTGCCTGTGACACCCCAGGCCCTTCCTGGGACGCCCGACAGATGTTTTTC. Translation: CACDTPGPSWDARQMFF.

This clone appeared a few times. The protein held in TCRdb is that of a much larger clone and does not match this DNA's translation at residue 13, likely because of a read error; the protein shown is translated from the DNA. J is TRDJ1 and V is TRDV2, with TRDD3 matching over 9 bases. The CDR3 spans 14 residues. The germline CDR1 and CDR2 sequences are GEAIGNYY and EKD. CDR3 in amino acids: CACDTVLGEDKLTF. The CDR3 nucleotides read TGTGCCTGTGACACCGTACTGGGGGAGGATAAACTCACCTTT.

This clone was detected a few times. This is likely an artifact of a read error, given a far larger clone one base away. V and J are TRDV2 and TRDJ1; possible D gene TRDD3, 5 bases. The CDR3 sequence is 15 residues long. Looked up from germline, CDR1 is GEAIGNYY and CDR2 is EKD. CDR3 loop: CACDGVGSYTDNLIF. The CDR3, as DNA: TGTGCCTGTGACGGGGTGGGATCGTACACCGATAACCTCATCTTT.

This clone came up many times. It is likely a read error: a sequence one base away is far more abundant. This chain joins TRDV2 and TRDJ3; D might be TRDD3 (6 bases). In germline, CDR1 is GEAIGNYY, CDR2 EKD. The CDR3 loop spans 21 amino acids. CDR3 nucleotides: TGTGCCTGTGACACCGTCACCCTGCGGGGGTTAGGCTCCTGGGGCACCCGACAGATGTTTTTC. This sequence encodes CACDTVTLRGLGSWGTRQMFF.

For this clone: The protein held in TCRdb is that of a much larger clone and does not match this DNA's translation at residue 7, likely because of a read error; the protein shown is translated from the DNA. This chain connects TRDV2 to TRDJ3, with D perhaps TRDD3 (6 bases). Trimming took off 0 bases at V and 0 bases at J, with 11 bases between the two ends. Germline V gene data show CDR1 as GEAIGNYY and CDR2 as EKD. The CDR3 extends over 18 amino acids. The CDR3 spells CACDTYRGNSWDTRQMFF. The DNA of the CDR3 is TGTGCCTGTGACACCTACCGGGGGAACTCCTGGGACACCCGACAGATGTTTTTC.

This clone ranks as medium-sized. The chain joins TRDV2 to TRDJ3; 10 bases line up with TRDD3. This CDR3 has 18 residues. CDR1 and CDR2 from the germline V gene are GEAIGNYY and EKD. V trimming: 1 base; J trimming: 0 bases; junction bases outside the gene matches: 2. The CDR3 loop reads CACDTLGDVSWDTRQMFF. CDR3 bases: TGTGCCTGTGACACACTGGGGGATGTCTCCTGGGACACCCGACAGATGTTTTTC.

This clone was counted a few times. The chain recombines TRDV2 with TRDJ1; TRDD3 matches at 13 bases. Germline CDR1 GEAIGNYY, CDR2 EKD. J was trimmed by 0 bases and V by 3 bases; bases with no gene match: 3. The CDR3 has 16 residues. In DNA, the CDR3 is TGTGCCTGTGACCTACTGGGGGATACGGACACCGATAAACTCATCTTT. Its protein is CACDLLGDTDTDKLIF.

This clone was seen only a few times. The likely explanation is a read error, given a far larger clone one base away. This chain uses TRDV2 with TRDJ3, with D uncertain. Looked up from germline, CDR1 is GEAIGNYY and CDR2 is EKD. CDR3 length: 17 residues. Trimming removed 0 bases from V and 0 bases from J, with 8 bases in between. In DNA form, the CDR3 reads TGTGCCTGTGACACCGTAAGGGACTCCTGGGACACCCGACAGATGTTTTTC. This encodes CACDTVRDSWDTRQMFF.

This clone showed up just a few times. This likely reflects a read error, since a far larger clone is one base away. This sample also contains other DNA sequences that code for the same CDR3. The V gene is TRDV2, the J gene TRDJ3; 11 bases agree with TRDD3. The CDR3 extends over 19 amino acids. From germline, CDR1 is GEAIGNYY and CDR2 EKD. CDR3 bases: TGTGCCTGCGACACCGTACTGGGGGATAGCTCCTGGGACACCCGACAGATGTTTTTC. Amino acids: CACDTVLGDSSWDTRQMFF.

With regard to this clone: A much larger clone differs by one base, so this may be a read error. CDR3 DNA: TGTGCCTGTGACCCTTTGGTAACCGGTAAACTCATCTTT. Encoded protein: CACDPLVTGKLIF. The V call is TRDV2, the J call TRDJ1; D gene uncertain. Looked up from germline, CDR1 is GEAIGNYY and CDR2 is EKD. The CDR3 sequence is 13 residues long.

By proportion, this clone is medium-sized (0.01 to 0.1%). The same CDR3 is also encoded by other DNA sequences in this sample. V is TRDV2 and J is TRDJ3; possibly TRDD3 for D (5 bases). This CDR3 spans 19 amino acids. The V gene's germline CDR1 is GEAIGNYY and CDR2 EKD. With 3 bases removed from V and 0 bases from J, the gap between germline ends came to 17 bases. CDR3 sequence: CACDPAGGISSWDTRQMFF. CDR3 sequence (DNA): TGTGCCTGTGACCCCGCGGGGGGTATTAGCTCCTGGGACACCCGACAGATGTTTTTC.